This T cell receptor beta chain was captured in a study of molecular identifiers for immune sequencing clone quantification. Library preparation followed earlier protocols using designated TCR primers. TCRdb reanalysed the PCR reads using MiXCR and keeps one entry per CDR3 protein. This table holds some 580,000 distinct CDR3 sequences, approximately 24% found once. V dropped 1 base and J dropped 4 bases, with 6 bases sitting between them. CDR1 and CDR2 (germline): SGHTA, FQGNSA. The CDR3 length is 13 residues. In this sample, this clonotype turned up many times. The sequence was obtained from a human donor in good health. Some libraries in this study had Jurkat cell RNA spiked in. Sample: naive CD8+ T cells from blood, with Jurkat cell RNA spiked in. The subset denotes: FACS-sorted CD8+CD4-CCR7+CD45RA+ naive T cells. The V call is TRBV7-2, the J call TRBJ2-3; D is uncertain. The CDR3 here is CASSLGRADTQYF. CDR3 coding DNA: TGTGCCAGCAGCTTAGGAAGGGCAGATACGCAGTATTTT.